This TCR beta chain was observed in a study of blood T cells in healthy people across ages. Study observations and caveats: Higher diversity, along with more naive CD4+ cells, distinguished long-lived donors from aged donors.

V lost 8 bases, J lost 8 bases, and 5 bases stayed unmatched. Germline V gene sequence: CDR1 MGHDK, CDR2 SYGVNS. This CDR3 spans 13 amino acids. For the second PCR, which ran for about 7 to 12 cycles, a sample-barcoded 5' primer and a J-beta primer mix were used. TCRdb independently ran MiXCR on the 5' RACE reads; one entry per CDR3 protein. This sample yields over 550,000 distinct CDR3 sequences, of which approximately 30% are seen a single time; 15% to 18% belongs to the top ten. There are many counts of this clonotype. The antigen is not known. Material: blood. The chain carries TRBV25-1 and TRBJ2-1; 11 positions match TRBD2. The receptor was isolated from a woman older than 75 in good health. The CDR3: CASARLAGYEQFF. The CDR3 nucleotides read TGTGCCAGCGCCCGACTAGCGGGGTATGAGCAGTTCTTC.